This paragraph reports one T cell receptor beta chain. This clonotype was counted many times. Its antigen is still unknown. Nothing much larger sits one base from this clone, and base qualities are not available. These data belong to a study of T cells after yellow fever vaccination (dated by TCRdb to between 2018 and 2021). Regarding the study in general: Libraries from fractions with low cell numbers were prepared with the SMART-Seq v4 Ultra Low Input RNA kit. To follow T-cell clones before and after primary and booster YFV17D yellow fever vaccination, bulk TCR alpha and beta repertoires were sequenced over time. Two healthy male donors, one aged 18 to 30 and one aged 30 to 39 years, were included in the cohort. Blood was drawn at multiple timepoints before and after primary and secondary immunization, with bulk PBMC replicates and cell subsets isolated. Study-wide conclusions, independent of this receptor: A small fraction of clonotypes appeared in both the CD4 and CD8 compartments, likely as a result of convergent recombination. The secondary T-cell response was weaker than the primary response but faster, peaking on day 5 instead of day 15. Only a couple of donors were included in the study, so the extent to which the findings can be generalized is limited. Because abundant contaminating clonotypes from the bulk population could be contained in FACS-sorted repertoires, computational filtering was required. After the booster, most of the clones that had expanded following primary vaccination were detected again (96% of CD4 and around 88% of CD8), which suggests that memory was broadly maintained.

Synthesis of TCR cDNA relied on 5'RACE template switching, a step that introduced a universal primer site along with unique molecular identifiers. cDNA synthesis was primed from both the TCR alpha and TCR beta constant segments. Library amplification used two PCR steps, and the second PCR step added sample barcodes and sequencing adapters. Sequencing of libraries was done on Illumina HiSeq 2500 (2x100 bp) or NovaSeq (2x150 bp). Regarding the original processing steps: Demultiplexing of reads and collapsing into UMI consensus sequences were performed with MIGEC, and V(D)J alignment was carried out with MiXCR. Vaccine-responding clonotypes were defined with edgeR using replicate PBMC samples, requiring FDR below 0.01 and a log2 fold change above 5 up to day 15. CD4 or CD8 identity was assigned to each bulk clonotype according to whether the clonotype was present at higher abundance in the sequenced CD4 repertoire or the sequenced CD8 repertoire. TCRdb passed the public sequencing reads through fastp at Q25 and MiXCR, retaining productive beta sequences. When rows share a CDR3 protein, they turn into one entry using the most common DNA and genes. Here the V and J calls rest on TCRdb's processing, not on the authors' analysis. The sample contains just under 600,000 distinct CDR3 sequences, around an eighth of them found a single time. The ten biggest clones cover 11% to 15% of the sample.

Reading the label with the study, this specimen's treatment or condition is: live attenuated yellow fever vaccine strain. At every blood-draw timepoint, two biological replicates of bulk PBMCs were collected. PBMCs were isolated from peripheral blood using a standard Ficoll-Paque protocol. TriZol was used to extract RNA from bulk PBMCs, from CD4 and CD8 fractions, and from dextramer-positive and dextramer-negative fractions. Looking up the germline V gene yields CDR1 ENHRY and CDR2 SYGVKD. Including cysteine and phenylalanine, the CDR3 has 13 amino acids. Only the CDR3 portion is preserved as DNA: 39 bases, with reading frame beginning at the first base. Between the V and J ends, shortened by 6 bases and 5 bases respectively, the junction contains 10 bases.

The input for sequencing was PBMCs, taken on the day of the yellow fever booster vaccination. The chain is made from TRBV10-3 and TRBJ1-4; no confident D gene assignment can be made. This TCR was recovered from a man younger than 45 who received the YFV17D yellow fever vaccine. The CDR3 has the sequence CAIRTLENEKLFF. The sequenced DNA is TGTGCCATCAGGACTTTGGAGAATGAAAAACTGTTTTTT.